This T cell receptor beta chain was identified during a study of blood T cell repertoires in COVID-19 (TCRdb year 2020). Background for the entire study: The collaborator samples originated in the United States, Italy and Spain and spanned the acute and convalescent phases of COVID-19. The prospective study material was composed of cDNA or gDNA derived from T cells, B-cell-depleted T cells, or PBMCs. Deeply sampled blood TCRbeta repertoires from subjects exposed to, actively infected with, or recovered from COVID-19 were included in the dataset. A freely available public database, intended as a resource for researchers studying the immune response to SARS-CoV-2, is where the repertoires were released. The samples were drawn from two sources: the first 160 participants of the ongoing ImmuneRACE study, and 1,200 or so subjects contributed by 6 global collaborators. A de-identified subject ID, COVID-19 status, age in years and sex were almost always included in the sample metadata. Where available, HLA class I and class II types were obtained from metadata supplied by the sample provider rather than from assay-based typing.

TCRbeta CDR3 regions were amplified from genomic DNA by means of the immunoSEQ Assay, a bias-controlled multiplex PCR. For the original study's pipeline: The number of nucleated cells in each sample was estimated from the amplification of reference gene primers within the assay. Sequence reads were collapsed and filtered to measure the absolute abundance of every unique TCRbeta CDR3 rearrangement. For each sample, productive Simpson clonality was calculated as the square root of Simpson's diversity index over productive rearrangements. TCRdb re-hosts the immuneACCESS table, in-frame sequences only. Its copies lack some clones; in the studies checked, an unresolved V gene accounts for under half of them, and the cause for the rest is not known. V, J and clone size were drawn from that table, and D and trimming were deduced from the DNA. The sample includes about 430,000 clones, with approximately 88% observed a single time. Around 0.91% of the sample lies in the top ten.

Paper-wide results and their limitations: Clinical and demographic metadata were provided uncurated, with the amount varying by source and participant.

Measured from the cysteine to the phenylalanine, the CDR3 is 16 residues long. This entry keeps only the CDR3 DNA: 48 bases, framed from base 1. Deletion took 0 bases off V and 0 bases off J, with a span of 12 bases between the germline ends. Per the germline V gene, SGDLS is the CDR1 and YYNGEE is the CDR2. Enrolling through a virtual design, the prospective study's participants ranged in age from roughly 18 to 90 years and lived across about two dozen United States geographic areas. In the prospective study, participants were assigned to cohorts based on the clinical history participants reported in a screening survey and a study questionnaire. Mobile phlebotomists in the prospective study collected whole blood, serum and a nasopharyngeal or oropharyngeal swab from every participant. Additional blood draws and questionnaires over an approximately 2-month period could optionally be provided by prospective study participants. Before DNA extraction, blood samples from the prospective study were shipped at room temperature or frozen.

Note on this clone: The specificity of this receptor is unknown. No quality values exist for individual bases; no much larger clone is one base distant.

The chain was built from TRBV9 and TRBJ1-1, with the D segment identity uncertain. The source material was PBMCs or T cells enriched from blood (not recorded which). This TCR was recovered from a woman between 25 and 40 years old with acute COVID-19. The nucleotide sequence reads TGTGCCAGCAGCGTAGAAATTGGGCAGGTGAACACTGAAGCTTTCTTT. The resulting protein is CASSVEIGQVNTEAFF. Supplemented by the reference TRBV9 and TRBJ1-1 proteins around the CDR3, the complete variable domain is DSGVTQTPKHLITATGQRVTLRCSPRSGDLSVYWYQQSLDQGLQFLIQYYNGEERAKGNILERFSAQQFPDLHSELNLSSLELGDSALYFCASSVEIGQVNTEAFFGQGTRLTVV.